This passage covers 18 T cell receptor beta chains from one sample sequenced in a study of cytomegalovirus exposure and HLA in healthy donors. The study ran its PCR with 60 Vbeta and 13 Jbeta primers. Using immunoSEQ multiplex PCR, the repertoire was profiled, and TCRdb retains in-frame clones only, with some absent. The profile shows more than 20,000 clones, about two thirds of them singletons. Material: PBMCs. The receptors derive from a woman aged 45-59 years in good health and CMV-seronegative.

The chain links TRBV7-6 to TRBJ2-2; D is uncertain. The CDR3 consists of 15 residues. Looked up from germline, CDR1 is SGHVS and CDR2 is FNYEAQ. V was pared by 0 bases and J by 0 bases, with 5 bases between. CDR3: CASSLAAANTGELFF. As DNA, the CDR3 is TGTGCCAGCAGCTTAGCGGCGGCGAACACCGGGGAGCTGTTTTTT.

The chain has TRBV5-1 and TRBJ2-7, with a tentative D call TRBD1 (5 bases). The germline gives CDR1 SGHRS, CDR2 YFSETQ. The length of the CDR3 is 15 residues. The ends were cut back, 0 bases at V and 5 bases at J, with 15 bases in the middle. CDR3 DNA sequence: TGCGCCAGCAGCTTGGCGACAGCGCCCAACCACGAGCAGTACTTC. It encodes CASSLATAPNHEQYF.

The V call is TRBV6-1, the J call TRBJ2-1; TRBD1 matches 12 bases. The ends lost 3 bases at V and 6 bases at J; junction bases unmatched: 3. The V gene's germline CDR1 is MNHNS and CDR2 SASEGT. The CDR3 is 15 residues long. CDR3 nucleotide sequence: TGTGCCAGCAGTGAGGGACAGGGGGCGCGCAATGAGCAGTTCTTC. This gives the protein CASSEGQGARNEQFF.

The chain couples TRBV5-1 to TRBJ2-7; the match to TRBD1 covers 7 bases. Trimming removed 3 bases from V and 5 bases from J; junction bases left unmatched: 2. The CDR3 covers 12 residues. In germline, CDR1 is SGHRS, CDR2 YFSETQ. The CDR3 bases are TGCGCCAGCAGCTCAGACAGGGACGAGCAGTACTTC. Translating gives CASSSDRDEQYF. The whole variable domain, filled in from reference TRBV5-1 and TRBJ2-7, reads KAGVTQTPRYLIKTRGQQVTLSCSPISGHRSVSWYQQTPGQGLQFLFEYFSETQRNKGNFPGRFSGRQFSNSRSEMNVSTLELGDSALYLCASSSDRDEQYFGPGTRLTVT.

The chain recombines TRBV7-3 with TRBJ1-1; tentative D call: TRBD1 (5 bases). Germline V CDR1 and CDR2: SGHTA, FQGTGA. The CDR3 has 14 amino acids. The V end lost 1 base, the J end lost 1 base, and 7 bases lay between the germline ends. The CDR3 reads CASSLKGWNTEAFF. Here the CDR3 DNA reads TGTGCCAGCAGCTTAAAGGGGTGGAACACTGAAGCTTTCTTT.

The chain carries TRBV6-5 and TRBJ1-1; D uncertain. The CDR3 spans 12 residues. Trimming left V 4 bases short and J 6 bases short, with 9 bases between. Germline assignment: CDR1 MNHEY and CDR2 SVGAGI. The CDR3 DNA reads TGTGCCAGCAGTTCTAGACCGGCTGAAGCTTTCTTT. It specifies CASSSRPAEAFF.

J is TRBJ1-2 and V is TRBV6-6; the D gene is possibly TRBD1 (5 bases). Germline-derived CDR1 and CDR2 are MNHNY and SVGAGI (reference sequence). The CDR3 consists of 13 residues. Trimming took 8 bases from V and 4 from J, leaving 14 bases between them. CDR3 bases: TGTGCCAGCCGGGTCGGGGGATCCTATGGCTACACCTTC. Protein product: CASRVGGSYGYTF.

This chain joins TRBV10-1 and TRBJ2-5, with TRBD1 matching 11 bases. The CDR3 is 16 residues long. The V gene end was trimmed by 7 bases and the J gene end by 2 bases; junction bases not matched to a gene: 9. Germline V lookup: CDR1 WNHNN, CDR2 SYGVQD (reference sequence). CDR3 region: CASIPSRDRGQETQYF. CDR3 bases: TGCGCCAGCATCCCCTCTCGGGACAGGGGGCAAGAGACCCAGTACTTC.

This clone was seen once. The chain is built from TRBV29-1 and TRBJ2-7, with 7 bases fitting TRBD1. Germline CDR1 SQVTM, CDR2 ANQGSEA. V was clipped by 6 bases and J by 1 base; unmatched bases: 3. This CDR3 has 12 amino acids. Written as DNA, the CDR3 is TGCAGCGTACAGGGGATATCCTACGAGCAGTACTTC. Residues: CSVQGISYEQYF.

V is TRBV6-6 and J is TRBJ2-2; 7 nucleotides match TRBD1. Germline assignment: CDR1 MNHNY and CDR2 SVGAGI (reference sequence). This CDR3 has 14 amino acids. The junction had 8 bases not matched to a gene; V was cut back by 6 bases and J by 7 bases. CDR3 residues: CASRGQPTLGELFF. The CDR3 coding sequence is TGTGCCAGCAGGGGACAGCCAACCCTCGGGGAGCTGTTTTTT.

For the CDR3, the DNA is TGTGCCAGCAGCCCTAGGATGGGCACCGGGGAGCTGTTTTTT. Protein: CASSPRMGTGELFF. This chain links TRBV9 with TRBJ2-2; D remains ambiguous. The germline V and J ends were trimmed by 4 bases and 4 bases, with 11 bases remaining between them. The CDR3 is 14 amino acids. Germline CDR1 is SGDLS and CDR2 is YYNGEE.

The chain uses TRBV13 and TRBJ2-5; 8 bases agree with TRBD2. From germline, CDR1 is PRHDT and CDR2 FYEKMQ (reference sequence). The CDR3 is 15 residues long. After removal of 2 bases from V and 2 bases from J, the junction contained 4 bases not matched to a gene. DNA of the CDR3: TGTGCCAGCAGCTTAACGGGAGGGGGACAAGAGACCCAGTACTTC. It encodes CASSLTGGGQETQYF. Full variable domain (outside the CDR3, taken from reference TRBV13 and TRBJ2-5): AAGVIQSPRHLIKEKRETATLKCYPIPRHDTVYWYQQGPGQDPQFLISFYEKMQSDKGSIPDRFSAQQFSDYHSELNMSSLELGDSALYFCASSLTGGGQETQYFGPGTRLLVL.

The chain uses TRBV28 and TRBJ2-2, with TRBD2 matching 7 bases. CDR1 and CDR2 from the germline V gene are MDHEN and SYDVKM. CDR3 length: 13 amino acids. V was pared by 2 bases and J by 15 bases, with 9 bases of the junction left unmatched. The CDR3 DNA reads as TGTGCCAGCAGTTTACGTGTGCGGGAGTGGGTGTTTTTT. This gives the protein CASSLRVREWVFF.

The chain carries TRBV29-1 and TRBJ2-5, with 7 bases aligning to TRBD2. The junction had 9 bases not matched to a gene; V was cut back by 0 bases and J by 2 bases. The CDR3 consists of 16 residues. Germline V gene lookup returns CDR1 SQVTM and CDR2 ANQGSEA. The CDR3 nucleotides are TGCAGCGTTGAAGACGTCGGGGGGAACGGACAAGAGACCCAGTACTTC. This encodes CSVEDVGGNGQETQYF.

Remarks on this clone: The sample contains more than one DNA sequence encoding this CDR3. The CDR3 protein is CASSLGQGFNQPQHF. The CDR3 DNA reads TGTGCCAGCAGTTTAGGACAGGGGTTCAATCAGCCCCAGCATTTT. The J gene is TRBJ1-5, the V gene TRBV28; 9 bases agree with TRBD1. Unmatched junction bases numbered 2, after V lost 2 bases and J lost 3 bases. The germline V gene has CDR1 MDHEN and CDR2 SYDVKM. The CDR3 runs 15 residues. Drawing the rest from reference TRBV28 and TRBJ1-5, the complete variable domain is DVKVTQSSRYLVKRTGEKVFLECVQDMDHENMFWYRQDPGLGLRLIYFSYDVKMKEKGDIPEGYSVSREKKERFSLILESASTNQTSMYLCASSLGQGFNQPQHFGDGTRLSIL.

This rearrangement joins TRBV11-3 to TRBJ2-1, with 7 bases lining up with TRBD1. The germline CDR1 and CDR2 sequences are SGHNT and YENEEA. The V segment lost 6 bases and the J segment 5 bases; nucleotides outside the gene matches: 7. The CDR3 spans 14 residues. Here the CDR3 reads CASSPGQAHNEQFF. The CDR3, as DNA: TGTGCCAGCAGTCCTGGACAGGCTCACAATGAGCAGTTCTTC.

V and J are TRBV4-1 and TRBJ2-7; D possibly corresponds to TRBD1 (5 bases). Trimming took off 0 bases at V and 2 bases at J, with 14 bases between the two ends. Looked up from germline, CDR1 is MGHRA and CDR2 is YSYEKL. The CDR3 covers 16 residues. The CDR3 nucleotides read TGCGCCAGCAGCCAAGATCTAGGGGCCCCCCCCTACGAGCAGTACTTC. It encodes CASSQDLGAPPYEQYF.

The V gene is TRBV10-1, the J gene TRBJ2-3; TRBD2 might be the D (5 bases). V lost 4 bases and J 3 bases, leaving 11 bases between the germline ends. Germline V gives CDR1 WNHNN, CDR2 SYGVQD (reference sequence). The CDR3 covers 14 residues. CDR3 in DNA: TGCGCCAGCAGTGGAACTAGGCTTACAGATACGCAGTATTTT. Residues: CASSGTRLTDTQYF.